This paragraph covers one TCR beta chain sequence. Using a J-beta primer mix together with a sample-barcoded 5' primer, a second PCR was run for roughly 6 to 12 cycles. TCRdb re-called the 5' RACE reads with MiXCR, one entry per CDR3 protein. The sample records under 1 million distinct CDR3 sequences, approximately 44% being singletons. The data were obtained in a study of blood T cells in healthy people across ages. This sequence originates from a man in his fifties or sixties in good health. The material sequenced was blood.

The CDR3 region is CAWSVAGNQPQHF. For the CDR3, the DNA is TGTGCCTGGAGTGTGGCGGGGAATCAGCCCCAGCATTTT. The chain is built from TRBV30 and TRBJ1-5; D gene unclear. The V end was cut by 0 bases, the J end by 4 bases, with 7 bases between. The CDR3 has 13 amino acids. From germline, CDR1 is GTSNPN and CDR2 SVGIG (reference sequence).